This TCR beta chain was captured in a study of early T cells in non-severe SARS-CoV-2 infection. Looking at the study overall: Sequencing input comprised bulk RNA from unsorted whole blood; chain pairing was not available. Findings and limits, study-wide: In VDJdb matching, anti-spike CD8 responses were favored while private and CD4 specificities went missing.

The CDR3 covers 14 residues. J was trimmed by 3 bases and V by 4 bases; bases with no gene match: 2. Unique molecular identifier tags were affixed to discrete cDNA molecules. MiXCR, run by TCRdb on the 5' RACE reads, gives a single entry per CDR3 protein. The sample holds some 100,000 distinct CDR3 sequences; approximately 15% are singletons and the top ten take 0.58%. Notes on this clonotype: Its antigen is currently unknown.

V and J are TRBV5-3 and TRBJ2-5; 11 bases are a match to TRBD2. TRBV5-3 is identified as an open reading frame with a role that is uncertain. The clonotype originates from an adult who was a healthcare worker with PCR-confirmed SARS-CoV-2 infection or an uninfected control (not recorded which). Sequencing was carried out using whole blood. DNA of the CDR3: TGTGCCAGAAGCCAGGGACTAGCGGAAGAGACCCAGTACTTC. The encoded protein is CARSQGLAEETQYF.